The present TCR beta chain was sequenced within a study of blood T cell repertoires in COVID-19. The wider study: Sites in the United States, Italy and Spain provided acute and convalescent COVID-19 samples. T cells, B-cell-depleted T cells, or PBMCs provided the cDNA or gDNA that served as material.

Original processing methods: It was from reference gene primer amplification that nucleated cell counts were estimated. The assay was immunoSEQ multiplex PCR, and TCRdb's table has in-frame clones only and misses some. V, J and clone size reflect that table, while D and trimming were determined from the DNA. The sample has about 110,000 clones, roughly 85% seen once; the top ten hold about 20%. J lost 1 base, V lost 4 bases, and 6 bases had no gene match. The CDR3 spans 15 residues. Germline V gene lookup returns CDR1 MNHEY and CDR2 SVGAGI. The sequence was obtained from a woman in her sixties with acute or convalescent COVID-19. Sequencing was carried out using peripheral blood. The V and J genes are TRBV6-5 and TRBJ1-1, with 7 bases identical to TRBD1. The CDR3 loop is CASSFRRTGNTEAFF. The CDR3 DNA sequence: TGTGCCAGCAGTTTTCGGAGGACAGGGAACACTGAAGCTTTCTTT.